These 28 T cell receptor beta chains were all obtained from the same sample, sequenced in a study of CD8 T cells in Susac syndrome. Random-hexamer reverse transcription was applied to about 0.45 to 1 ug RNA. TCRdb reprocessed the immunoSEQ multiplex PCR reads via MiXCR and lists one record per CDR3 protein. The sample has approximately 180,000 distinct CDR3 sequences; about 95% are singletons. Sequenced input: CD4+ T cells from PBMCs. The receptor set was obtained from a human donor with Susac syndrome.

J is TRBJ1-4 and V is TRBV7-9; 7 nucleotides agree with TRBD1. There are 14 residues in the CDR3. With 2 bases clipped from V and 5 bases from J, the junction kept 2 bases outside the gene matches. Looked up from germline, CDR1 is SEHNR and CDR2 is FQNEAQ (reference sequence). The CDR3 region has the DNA TGTGCCAGCAGCTTATACAGGGGCAATGAAAAACTGTTTTTT. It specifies CASSLYRGNEKLFF.

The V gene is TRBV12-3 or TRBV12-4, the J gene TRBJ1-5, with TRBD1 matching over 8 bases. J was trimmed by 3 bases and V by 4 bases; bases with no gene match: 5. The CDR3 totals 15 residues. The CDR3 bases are TGTGCCAGCAGTTCCCGGACAGGGACCAATCAGCCCCAGCATTTT. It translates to CASSSRTGTNQPQHF.

The CDR3 spells CASSPTTGRGLWETQYF. For the CDR3, the DNA is TGTGCCAGCAGCCCAACGACAGGGAGAGGCTTGTGGGAGACCCAGTACTTC. The V gene is TRBV9, the J gene TRBJ2-5, with 7 bases aligning to TRBD1. Germline V gives CDR1 SGDLS, CDR2 YYNGEE. The trim removed 4 bases at V and 5 bases at J, leaving 17 bases unmatched. The CDR3 has 17 residues.

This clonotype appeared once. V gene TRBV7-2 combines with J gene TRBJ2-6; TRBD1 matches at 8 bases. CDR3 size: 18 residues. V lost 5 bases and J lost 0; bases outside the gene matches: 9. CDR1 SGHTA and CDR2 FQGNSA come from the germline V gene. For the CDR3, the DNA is TGTGCCAGCAGCCGGACCGGGACAGGCCCCTCTGGGGCCAACGTCCTGACTTTC. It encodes CASSRTGTGPSGANVLTF. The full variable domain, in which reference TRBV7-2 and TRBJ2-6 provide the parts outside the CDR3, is GAGVSQSPSNKVTEKGKDVELRCDPISGHTALYWYRQSLGQGLEFLIYFQGNSAPDKSGLPSDRFSAERTGGSVSTLTIQRTQQEDSAVYLCASSRTGTGPSGANVLTFGAGSRLTVL.

The CDR3 DNA reads TGTGCCAGCAGCCAAAGCTTCCCGGGACAGGGCAAAGTTTTTCAAGAGACCCAGTACTTC. Its translation: CASSQSFPGQGKVFQETQYF. The chain joins TRBV4-2 to TRBJ2-5; 9 bases are shared with TRBD1. In germline, CDR1 is LGHNA, CDR2 YNFKEQ. J was trimmed by 2 bases and V by 2 bases; bases with no gene match: 18. This CDR3 region has 20 residues.

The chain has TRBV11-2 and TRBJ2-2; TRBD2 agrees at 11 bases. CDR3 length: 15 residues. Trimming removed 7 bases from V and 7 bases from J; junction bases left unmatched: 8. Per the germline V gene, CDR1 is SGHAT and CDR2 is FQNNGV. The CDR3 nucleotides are TGTGCCAGCAACCCACTAGCGGGAGCCGTCGGGGAGCTGTTTTTT. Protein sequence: CASNPLAGAVGELFF. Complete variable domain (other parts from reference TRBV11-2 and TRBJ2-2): EAGVAQSPRYKIIEKRQSVAFWCNPISGHATLYWYQQILGQGPKLLIQFQNNGVVDDSQLPKDRFSAERLKGVDSTLKIQPAKLEDSAVYLCASNPLAGAVGELFFGEGSRLTVL.

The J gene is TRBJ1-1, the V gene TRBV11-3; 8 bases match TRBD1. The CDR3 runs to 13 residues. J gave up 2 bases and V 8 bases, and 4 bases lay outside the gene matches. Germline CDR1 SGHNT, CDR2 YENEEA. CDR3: CASVDRANTEAFF. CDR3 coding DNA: TGTGCCAGCGTGGACAGGGCAAACACTGAAGCTTTCTTT.

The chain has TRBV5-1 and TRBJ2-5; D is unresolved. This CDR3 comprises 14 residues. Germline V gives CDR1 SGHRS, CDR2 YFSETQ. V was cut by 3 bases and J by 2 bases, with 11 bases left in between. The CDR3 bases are TGCGCCAGCAGCTCTGACAAAACGCAAGAGACCCAGTACTTC. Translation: CASSSDKTQETQYF. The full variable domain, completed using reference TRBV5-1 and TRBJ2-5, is KAGVTQTPRYLIKTRGQQVTLSCSPISGHRSVSWYQQTPGQGLQFLFEYFSETQRNKGNFPGRFSGRQFSNSRSEMNVSTLELGDSALYLCASSSDKTQETQYFGPGTRLLVL.

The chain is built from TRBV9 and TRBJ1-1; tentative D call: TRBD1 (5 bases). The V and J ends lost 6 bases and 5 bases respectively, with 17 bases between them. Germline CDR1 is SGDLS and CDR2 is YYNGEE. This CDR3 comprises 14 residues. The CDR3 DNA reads TGTGCCAGCACCCCAGATCTACAGGTTACTGAAGCTTTCTTT. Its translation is CASTPDLQVTEAFF.

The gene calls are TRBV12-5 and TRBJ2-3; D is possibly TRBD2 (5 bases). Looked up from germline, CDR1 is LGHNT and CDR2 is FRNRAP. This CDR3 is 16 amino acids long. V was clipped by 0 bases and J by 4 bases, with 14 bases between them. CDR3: CASGLVVGVTPDTQYF. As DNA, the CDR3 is TGTGCTAGTGGTTTGGTAGTCGGGGTAACCCCAGATACGCAGTATTTT.

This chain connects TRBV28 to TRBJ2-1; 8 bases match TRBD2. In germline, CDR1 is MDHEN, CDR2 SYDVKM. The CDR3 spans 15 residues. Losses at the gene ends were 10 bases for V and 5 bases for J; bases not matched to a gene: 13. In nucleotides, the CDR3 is TGTGCCATCGAGGCTAGGACTAGCCGGGACAATGAGCAGTTCTTC. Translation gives CAIEARTSRDNEQFF. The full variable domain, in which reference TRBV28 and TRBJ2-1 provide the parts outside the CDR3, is DVKVTQSSRYLVKRTGEKVFLECVQDMDHENMFWYRQDPGLGLRLIYFSYDVKMKEKGDIPEGYSVSREKKERFSLILESASTNQTSMYLCAIEARTSRDNEQFFGPGTRLTVL.

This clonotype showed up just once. CDR3 coding DNA: TGTGCCAGCAGCTTGGTTGGGGGAGGCTACACCTTC. Translated, it gives CASSLVGGGYTF. This sequence joins TRBV5-8 and TRBJ1-2; a weak D match, TRBD1 (5 bases). The CDR3 length is 12 residues. Germline lookup yields CDR1 SGHTS and CDR2 YDEGEE. Trimming removed 0 bases from V and 8 bases from J, with 8 bases in between.

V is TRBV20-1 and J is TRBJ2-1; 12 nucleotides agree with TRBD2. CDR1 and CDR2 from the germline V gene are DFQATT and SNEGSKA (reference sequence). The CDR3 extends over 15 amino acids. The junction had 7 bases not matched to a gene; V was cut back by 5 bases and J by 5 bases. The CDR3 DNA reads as TGCAGTGCTTTCGAGACTAGCGGGAGAGACAATGAGCAGTTCTTC. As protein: CSAFETSGRDNEQFF.

Here the CDR3 reads CAWRRDGDGYTF. The CDR3 DNA reads TGTGCCTGGAGGCGGGACGGCGATGGCTACACCTTC. This chain links TRBV30 with TRBJ1-2, with D possibly TRBD1 on 5 matching bases. Trimming removed 3 bases from V and 6 bases from J, with 11 bases in between. The length of the CDR3 is 12 residues. Looked up from germline, CDR1 is GTSNPN and CDR2 is SVGIG (reference sequence).

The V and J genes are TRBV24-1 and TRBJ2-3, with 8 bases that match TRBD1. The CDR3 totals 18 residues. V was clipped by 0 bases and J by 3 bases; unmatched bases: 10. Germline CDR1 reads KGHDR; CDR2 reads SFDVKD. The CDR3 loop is CATSDLGSDRVGTDTQYF. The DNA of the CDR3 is TGTGCCACCAGTGATTTGGGTTCGGACAGGGTAGGAACAGATACGCAGTATTTT.

Here the CDR3 reads CASSFNPPDTQYF. The CDR3 DNA reads as TGTGCCAGCAGCTTTAACCCCCCAGATACGCAGTATTTT. This chain uses TRBV7-9 with TRBJ2-3; D is unclear. CDR1 is SEHNR and CDR2 is FQNEAQ in the germline V gene (reference sequence). The CDR3 runs 13 residues. Trimming pared 3 bases from V and 4 bases from J, leaving 8 bases between. The whole variable domain, filled in from reference TRBV7-9 and TRBJ2-3, reads DTGVSQNPRHKITKRGQNVTFRCDPISEHNRLYWYRQTLGQGPEFLTYFQNEAQLEKSRLLSDRFSAERPKGSFSTLEIQRTEQGDSAMYLCASSFNPPDTQYFGPGTRLTVL.

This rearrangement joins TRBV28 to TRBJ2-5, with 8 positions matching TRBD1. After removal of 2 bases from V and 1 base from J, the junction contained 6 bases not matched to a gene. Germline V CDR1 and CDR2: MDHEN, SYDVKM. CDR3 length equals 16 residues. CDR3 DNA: TGTGCCAGCAGTTTAAACAGGGGGTCTCTCCAAGAGACCCAGTACTTC. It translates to CASSLNRGSLQETQYF.

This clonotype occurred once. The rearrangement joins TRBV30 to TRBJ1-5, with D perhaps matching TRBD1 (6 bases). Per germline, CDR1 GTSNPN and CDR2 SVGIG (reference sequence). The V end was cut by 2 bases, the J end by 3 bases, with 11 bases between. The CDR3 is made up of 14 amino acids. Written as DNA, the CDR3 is TGTGCCTGGAGTCGTGGACAGATCAATCAGCCCCAGCATTTT. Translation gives CAWSRGQINQPQHF.

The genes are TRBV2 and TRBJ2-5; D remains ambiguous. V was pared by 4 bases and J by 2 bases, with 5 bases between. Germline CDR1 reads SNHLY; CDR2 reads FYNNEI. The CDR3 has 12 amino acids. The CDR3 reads CASSALQETQYF. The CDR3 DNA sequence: TGTGCCAGCAGTGCACTTCAAGAGACCCAGTACTTC.

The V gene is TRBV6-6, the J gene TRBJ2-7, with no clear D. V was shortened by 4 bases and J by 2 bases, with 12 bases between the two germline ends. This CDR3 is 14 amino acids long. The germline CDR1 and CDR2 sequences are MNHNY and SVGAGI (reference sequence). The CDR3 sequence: CASSSDGRTYEQYF. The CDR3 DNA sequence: TGTGCCAGCAGTTCGGACGGACGCACCTACGAGCAGTACTTC.

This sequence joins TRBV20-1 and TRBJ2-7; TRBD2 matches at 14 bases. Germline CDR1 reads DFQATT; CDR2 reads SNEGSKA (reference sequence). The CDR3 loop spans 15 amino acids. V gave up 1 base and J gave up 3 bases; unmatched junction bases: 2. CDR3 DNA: TGCAGTGCTAGAGGGGGGACTAGCGGGGGCTACGAGCAGTACTTC. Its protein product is CSARGGTSGGYEQYF.

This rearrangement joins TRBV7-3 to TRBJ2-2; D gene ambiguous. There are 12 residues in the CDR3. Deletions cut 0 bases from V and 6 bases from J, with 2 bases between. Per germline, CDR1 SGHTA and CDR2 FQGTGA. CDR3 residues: CASSLTPGELFF. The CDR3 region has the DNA TGTGCCAGCAGCTTAACCCCCGGGGAGCTGTTTTTT.

DNA of the CDR3: TGTGCCAGCAGCCAAGGACGGGACAGGGCCGGCATTCAGTACTTC. The encoded protein is CASSQGRDRAGIQYF. The rearrangement uses TRBV4-2 and TRBJ2-4; TRBD1 aligns across 9 bases. CDR1 and CDR2 (germline): LGHNA, YNFKEQ. The CDR3 is 15 amino acids. The J segment lost 9 bases and the V segment lost 1 base, leaving 7 bases of the junction unmatched.

The CDR3 nucleotides read TGTGCCAGCAGCTTGAGTCGAGTCCAGCGGCAGTTCTTC. It codes for CASSLSRVQRQFF. This chain links TRBV5-6 with TRBJ2-1; D gene ambiguous. The CDR3 has 13 amino acids. Trimming took off 1 base at V and 12 bases at J, with 14 bases between the two ends. Per germline, CDR1 SGHDT and CDR2 YYEEEE.

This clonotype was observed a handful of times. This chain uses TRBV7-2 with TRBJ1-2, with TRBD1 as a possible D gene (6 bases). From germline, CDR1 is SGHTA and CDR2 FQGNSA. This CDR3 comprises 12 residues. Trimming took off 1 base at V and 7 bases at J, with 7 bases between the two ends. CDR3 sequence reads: CASSLEGGGYTF. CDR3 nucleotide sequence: TGTGCCAGCAGCTTAGAAGGGGGTGGCTACACCTTC.

CDR3 DNA sequence: TGTGCCAGCAGTTCTAGCGGGAGCGTTCAAGATACGCAGTATTTT. This sequence encodes CASSSSGSVQDTQYF. The rearrangement uses TRBV6-2 or TRBV6-3 and TRBJ2-3, with 10 positions matching TRBD2. The length of the CDR3 is 15 residues. V shed 4 bases and J 5 bases; nucleotides not matched to a gene: 6. Germline V gene lookup returns CDR1 MNHEY and CDR2 SVGEGT.

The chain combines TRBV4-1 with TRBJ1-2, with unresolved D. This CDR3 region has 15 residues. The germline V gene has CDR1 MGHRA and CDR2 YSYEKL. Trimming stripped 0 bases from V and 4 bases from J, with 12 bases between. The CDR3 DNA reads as TGCGCCAGCAGCCAAGAGCGGAGGGTCGGCTATGGCTACACCTTC. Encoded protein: CASSQERRVGYGYTF.

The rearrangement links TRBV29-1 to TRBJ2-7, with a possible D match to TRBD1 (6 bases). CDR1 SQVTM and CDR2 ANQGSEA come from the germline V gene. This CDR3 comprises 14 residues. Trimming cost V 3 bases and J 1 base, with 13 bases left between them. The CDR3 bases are TGCAGCGTTGAGGGGCAGGGGCCTTCCTACGAGCAGTACTTC. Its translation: CSVEGQGPSYEQYF.